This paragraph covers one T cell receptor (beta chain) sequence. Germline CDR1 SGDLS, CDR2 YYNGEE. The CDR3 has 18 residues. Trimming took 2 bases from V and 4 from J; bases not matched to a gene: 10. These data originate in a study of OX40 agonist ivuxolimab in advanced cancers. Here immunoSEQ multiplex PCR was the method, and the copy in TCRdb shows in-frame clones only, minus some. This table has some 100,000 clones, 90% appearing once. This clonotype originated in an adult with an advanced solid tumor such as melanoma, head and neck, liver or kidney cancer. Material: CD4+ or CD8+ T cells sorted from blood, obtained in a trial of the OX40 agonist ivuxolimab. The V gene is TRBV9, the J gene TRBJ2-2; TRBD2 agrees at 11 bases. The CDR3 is CASSVVPIAGGATGELFF. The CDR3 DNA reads TGTGCCAGCAGCGTTGTACCTATAGCGGGAGGGGCCACCGGGGAGCTGTTTTTT. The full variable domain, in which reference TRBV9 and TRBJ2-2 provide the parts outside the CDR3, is DSGVTQTPKHLITATGQRVTLRCSPRSGDLSVYWYQQSLDQGLQFLIQYYNGEERAKGNILERFSAQQFPDLHSELNLSSLELGDSALYFCASSVVPIAGGATGELFFGEGSRLTVL.